This T cell receptor (beta chain) was profiled in a study of long-term antiretroviral therapy in people with HIV. As for the study in general: It was about a decade after the earliest samples that the 2015 immediate-ART recommendation appeared. Study conclusions and caveats: Data on ART adherence, viral resistance or therapy changes were unavailable. CDR3 length ranges were narrower in HIV repertoires than in controls.

Every HIV-positive participant received treatment in the United States. The CDR3 runs to 17 residues. Germline V CDR1 and CDR2: LNHDA, SQIVND (reference sequence). Deletions cut 5 bases from V and 0 bases from J, with 14 bases between. Samples were assayed with immunoSEQ v3.0 at survey level. The assay was immunoSEQ multiplex PCR, and TCRdb's table has in-frame clones only and misses some. The sample includes approximately 19,000 clones, 76% seen only once; the top ten take approximately 15%. As to this clone: Its antigen is still unknown.

The source of this sequence is a woman aged 45-65 years with HIV. This chain connects TRBV19 to TRBJ1-6; no reliable D call. The specimen comprised unsorted PBMCs, sampled 0.5 years before starting antiretroviral therapy. As DNA, the CDR3 is TGTGCCAGTAGTGATGGACTCCCGAGCTCCTATAATTCACCCCTCCACTTT. It specifies CASSDGLPSSYNSPLHF.